Here is one T cell receptor (beta chain) with its context. This clonotype was counted at least ten times. This receptor's antigen is unknown. No base quality information exists; no much larger clone differs at one position. The germline V gene sets CDR1 to ENHRY and CDR2 to SYGVKD. The CDR3 covers 16 residues, taking in both the cysteine and the phenylalanine. The retained sequence is limited to the CDR3, 48 bases, with the frame set at the first base. Relative to germline, V is 0 bases shorter and J is 2 bases shorter, with 10 bases between their ends. The TCR beta CDR3 regions were amplified from the RNA transcripts. The first round of RT-PCR for the TCR CDR3 was performed with the HTBI primer set and the Qiagen OneStep RT-PCR kit. A second multiplex PCR round built the libraries, followed by size selection and purification. Paired-end sequencing of the libraries was performed with 100 bp reads on an Illumina HiSeq2000. The original methods were these. SOAPnuke was used to process the raw data, removing reads that contained adapters or uncalled bases, had a mean Phred below 15, or lacked an exact match to the constant primer or identifier. COPE v1.2.5 was used to merge high-quality paired reads, and clonotypes were defined as unique nucleotide sequences. MiTCR v1.1 was used to align clonotypes to the IMGT TRBV, TRBD and TRBJ reference segments. Only V-J combinations with frequency above 0.0001, covering 99% to 99.2% of repertoires, were analysed. The TCS score was defined as the ratio of F50 (clonal expansion) to E x V (chaos), calculated using BLOSUM62-based TCRdist between CDR3 peptides within each V-J. Welch's t-statistics and random forest reduced fewer than 550 V-J features to roughly 13, which were used in a naive Bayes classifier (R e1071). TCRdb redid the processing of the public reads, applying fastp at Q25 and MiXCR, and retained in-frame beta chains. All rows with the same CDR3 protein become a single entry with the most common DNA and genes. V and J calls and clone size were set by TCRdb, not the authors. The table for this sample lists 300,000 to 350,000 distinct CDR3 sequences; over 15% of them were counted only once. 15% to 17% of the sample lies in the top ten.

Moderately to severely active disease, a Clinical Activity Score of at least 3, a NOSPECS grade of at least 4, and a duration under 3 months were present in ophthalmopathy patients. Exclusion was applied to patients with uncontrolled infections, other autoimmune diseases, pregnancy or lactation. Clinical symptoms, serum thyroxine and TRAb, thyroid ultrasound, and orbital computed tomography formed the basis for the diagnoses. PBMCs were isolated from about 9.2 ml of fresh peripheral blood by Ficoll-Paque density gradient centrifugation. Trizol reagent was used to extract total RNA, and RNA quality was then checked on an Agilent 2100 Bioanalyzer. This specimen belongs to a study of T cells in Graves' hyperthyroidism and ophthalmopathy (dated by TCRdb to 2018 to 2020). Broadly, across the study: Peripheral blood samples were taken at the time of initial diagnosis, prior to any treatment. To identify TCR V-J signatures that set the groups apart, the researchers used a discovery cohort of approximately 98 patients, made up of fewer than 50 with Graves' ophthalmopathy and about 59 with stable Graves' hyperthyroidism. Prospective prediction of ophthalmopathy was tested in an independent validation cohort consisting of 18 to 20 hyperthyroidism patients and some 17 patients who later progressed to ophthalmopathy. The 100 or so discovery patients were divided at random into training and test sets in a 7:3 ratio. Thyroid tissue and blood T-cell repertoires from several Graves' hyperthyroidism patients were also compared in the study. After sampling, hyperthyroidism patients received methimazole starting at 30 mg daily, and ophthalmopathy patients received high-dose intravenous methylprednisolone. According to the paper, TCR Vbeta CDR3 sequencing was carried out on about 140 peripheral blood samples, which came from fewer than 50 ophthalmopathy, under 80 hyperthyroidism and roughly 17 progressor patients.

Broader findings and caveats from the paper: Most expanded thyroid clonotypes (frequency above 0.001) were also found in blood, which suggests that blood repertoires may mirror thyroid immune responses. A 13 V-J signature model separated ophthalmopathy from stable hyperthyroidism, with roughly 88% sensitivity and roughly 81% specificity in cross-validation and 80%/75% in testing. In validation, progression to ophthalmopathy was predicted by the model with 70.59% sensitivity and approximately 78% specificity, a median of roughly 6 months before onset. Sample size was not statistically predetermined, and investigators were not blinded to group allocation.

Sequencing was done on a sample of blood. Recombination connected TRBV10-3 to TRBJ2-2; no D segment can be confidently identified. This clonotype was obtained from a woman aged 35 to 49 with Graves' ophthalmopathy. The nucleotides read TGTGCCATCAGTGAGTCACAGACTGGAAACACCGGGGAGCTGTTTTTT. Translated, it reads CAISESQTGNTGELFF.